The 8 T cell receptor beta chains below come from one sample, sequenced in a study of neurological immune-mediated disorders. TCRdb recomputed calls from the 5' RACE reads with MiXCR, one row per CDR3 protein. The table records some 30,000 distinct CDR3 sequences, 20% to 25% of them present only once. The sequencing input was PBMCs. These receptors all come from a woman aged 55 to 70 in good health.

This clonotype was observed many times. V usage is TRBV12-3 or TRBV12-4 and J usage is TRBJ1-1; 7 bases agree with TRBD1. Trimming removed 6 bases from V and 7 bases from J; junction bases left unmatched: 5. The CDR3 is made up of 12 amino acids. Here the CDR3 DNA reads TGTGCCAGCAGCCAGGGACAGCGTGAAGCTTTCTTT. This encodes CASSQGQREAFF.

CDR3 coding DNA: TGTGCCAGCAGCCTTTGGACCGGGGAGCTGTTTTTT. Translation gives CASSLWTGELFF. This chain connects TRBV7-2 to TRBJ2-2; D ambiguous. The CDR3 is 12 residues long. CDR1 is SGHTA, CDR2 FQGNSA, per germline. Trimming cost V 5 bases and J 5 bases, with 6 bases left between them.

The chain's CDR3 is CASSSQGEYEQYF. The CDR3 DNA is TGTGCCAGCAGTAGTCAGGGGGAATACGAGCAGTACTTC. The V gene is TRBV2, the J gene TRBJ2-7; TRBD1 aligns across 7 bases. Germline-derived CDR1 and CDR2 are SNHLY and FYNNEI. Trimming took 5 bases from V and 4 from J; bases not matched to a gene: 5. CDR3 size: 13 residues.

This rearrangement joins TRBV28 to TRBJ2-3, with D possibly TRBD2 on 6 matching bases. V gave up 6 bases and J gave up 0 bases, with 13 bases separating them. Germline V gives CDR1 MDHEN, CDR2 SYDVKM. The CDR3 is made up of 15 amino acids. The CDR3: CASRSRGRSTDTQYF. Here the CDR3 DNA reads TGTGCCAGCAGGAGTCGAGGGAGGAGCACAGATACGCAGTATTTT.

This clonotype has a count of ten or more. This sequence joins TRBV9 and TRBJ2-6; D is possibly TRBD1 (6 bases). CDR3 length: 16 amino acids. Trimming removed 5 bases at V and 1 base at J, with 13 bases between. Germline V gives CDR1 SGDLS, CDR2 YYNGEE. The CDR3 region has the DNA TGTGCCAGCAGTCCGGGACATTCTTCTGGGGCCAACGTCCTGACTTTC. This gives the protein CASSPGHSSGANVLTF.

This clonotype was observed at least ten times. The chain is built from TRBV4-1 and TRBJ1-6; 7 positions match TRBD1. V lost 3 bases, J lost 8 bases, and 7 bases stayed unmatched. This CDR3 is built from 15 residues. CDR1 MGHRA and CDR2 YSYEKL come from the germline V gene. The CDR3: CASSQRDSTHSPLHF. CDR3 nucleotides: TGCGCCAGCAGCCAGCGGGACAGTACACATTCACCCCTCCACTTT.

At least ten counts were recorded for this clonotype. The rearrangement uses TRBV5-1 and TRBJ1-5; D gene unclear. V was pared by 4 bases and J by 7 bases, with 15 bases between. The germline V gene has CDR1 SGHRS and CDR2 YFSETQ. This CDR3 spans 14 amino acids. Here the CDR3 DNA reads TGCGCCAGCAGCCTGGACCCCAACGCCCAGCCCCAGCATTTT. This sequence encodes CASSLDPNAQPQHF.

This clonotype was counted at least ten times. CDR3 protein: CASSLKLARTDTQYF. CDR3 coding DNA: TGTGCCAGCAGCTTAAAACTAGCGCGCACAGATACGCAGTATTTT. V gene TRBV7-2 combines with J gene TRBJ2-3; 7 bases map to TRBD2. CDR1 SGHTA and CDR2 FQGNSA come from the germline V gene. The CDR3 loop spans 15 amino acids. With 2 bases clipped from V and 1 base from J, the junction kept 3 bases outside the gene matches.